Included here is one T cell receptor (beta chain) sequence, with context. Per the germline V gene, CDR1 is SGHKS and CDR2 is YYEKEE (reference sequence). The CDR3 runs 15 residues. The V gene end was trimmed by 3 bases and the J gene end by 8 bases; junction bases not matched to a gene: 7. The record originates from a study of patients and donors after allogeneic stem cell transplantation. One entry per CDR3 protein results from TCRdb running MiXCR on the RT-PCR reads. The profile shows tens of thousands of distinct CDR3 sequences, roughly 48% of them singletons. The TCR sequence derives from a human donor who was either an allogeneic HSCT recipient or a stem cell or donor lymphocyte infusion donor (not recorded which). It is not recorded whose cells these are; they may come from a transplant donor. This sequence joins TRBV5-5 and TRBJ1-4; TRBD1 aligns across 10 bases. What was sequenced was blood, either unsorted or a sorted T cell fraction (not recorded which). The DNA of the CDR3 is TGTGCCAGCAGCTCATCCGGGACAGGGGAAGAAAAACTGTTTTTT. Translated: CASSSSGTGEEKLFF.